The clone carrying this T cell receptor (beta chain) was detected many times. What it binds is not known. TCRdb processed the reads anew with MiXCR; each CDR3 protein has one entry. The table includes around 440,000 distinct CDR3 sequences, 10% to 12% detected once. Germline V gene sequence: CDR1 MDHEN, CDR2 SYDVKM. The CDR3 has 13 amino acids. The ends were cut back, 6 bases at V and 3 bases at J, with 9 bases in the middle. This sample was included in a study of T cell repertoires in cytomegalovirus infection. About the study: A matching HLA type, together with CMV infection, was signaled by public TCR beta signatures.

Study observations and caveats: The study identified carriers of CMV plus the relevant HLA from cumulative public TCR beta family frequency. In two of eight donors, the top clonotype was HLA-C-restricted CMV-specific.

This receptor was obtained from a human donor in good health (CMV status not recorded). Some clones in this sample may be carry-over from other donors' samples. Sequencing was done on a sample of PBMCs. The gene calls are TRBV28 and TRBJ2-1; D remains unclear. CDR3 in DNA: TGTGCCAGCAGACCCCAGTACTACAATGAGCAGTTCTTC. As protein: CASRPQYYNEQFF.